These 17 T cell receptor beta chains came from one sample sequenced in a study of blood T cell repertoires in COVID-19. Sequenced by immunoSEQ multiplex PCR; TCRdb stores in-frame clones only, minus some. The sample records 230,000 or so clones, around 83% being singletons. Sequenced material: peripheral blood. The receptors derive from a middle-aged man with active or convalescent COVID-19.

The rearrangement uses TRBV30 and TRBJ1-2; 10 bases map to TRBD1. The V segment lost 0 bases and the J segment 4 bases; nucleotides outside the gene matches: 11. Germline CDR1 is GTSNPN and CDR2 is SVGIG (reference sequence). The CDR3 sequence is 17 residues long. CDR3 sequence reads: CAWSVHALGTGAYGYTF. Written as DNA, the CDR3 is TGTGCCTGGAGTGTACATGCCCTGGGGACAGGGGCCTATGGCTACACCTTC. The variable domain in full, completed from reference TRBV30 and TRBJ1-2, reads SQTIHQWPATLVQPVGSPLSLECTVEGTSNPNLYWYRQAAGRGLQLLFYSVGIGQISSEVPQNLSASRPQDRQFILSSKKLLLSDSGFYLCAWSVHALGTGAYGYTFGSGTRLTVV.

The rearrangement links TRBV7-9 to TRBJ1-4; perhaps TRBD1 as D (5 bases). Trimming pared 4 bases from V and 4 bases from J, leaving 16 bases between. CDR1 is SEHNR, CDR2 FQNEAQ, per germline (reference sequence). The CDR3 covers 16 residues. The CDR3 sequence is CASSSFGKGYNEKLFF. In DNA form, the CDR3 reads TGTGCCAGCAGCTCCTTCGGAAAGGGGTATAATGAAAAACTGTTTTTT.

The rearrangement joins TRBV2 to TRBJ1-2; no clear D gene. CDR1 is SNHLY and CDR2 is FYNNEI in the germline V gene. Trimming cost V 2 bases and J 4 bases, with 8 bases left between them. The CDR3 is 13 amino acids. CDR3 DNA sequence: TGTGCCAGCAGTGAACGTGCAGTCTATGGCTACACCTTC. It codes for CASSERAVYGYTF.

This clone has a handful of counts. The CDR3: CASSEEGASGVYGYTF. In nucleotides, the CDR3 is TGTGCCAGCAGTGAAGAAGGCGCATCCGGGGTCTATGGCTACACCTTC. J is TRBJ1-2 and V is TRBV6-1; D uncertain. V was trimmed by 1 base and J by 4 bases, leaving 16 bases between them. The CDR3 contains 16 residues. The germline gives CDR1 MNHNS, CDR2 SASEGT.

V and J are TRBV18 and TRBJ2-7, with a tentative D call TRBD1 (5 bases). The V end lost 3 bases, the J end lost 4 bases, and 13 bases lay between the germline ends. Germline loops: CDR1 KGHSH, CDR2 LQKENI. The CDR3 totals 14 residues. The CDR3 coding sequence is TGTGCCAGCTCACCGGGCAGGGCGGTTTACGAGCAGTACTTC. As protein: CASSPGRAVYEQYF.

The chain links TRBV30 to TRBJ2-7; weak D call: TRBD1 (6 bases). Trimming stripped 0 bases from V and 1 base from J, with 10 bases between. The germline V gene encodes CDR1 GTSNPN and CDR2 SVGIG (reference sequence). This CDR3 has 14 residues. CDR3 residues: CAWSVQGRSYEQYF. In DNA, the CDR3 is TGTGCCTGGAGTGTACAGGGACGGTCCTACGAGCAGTACTTC.

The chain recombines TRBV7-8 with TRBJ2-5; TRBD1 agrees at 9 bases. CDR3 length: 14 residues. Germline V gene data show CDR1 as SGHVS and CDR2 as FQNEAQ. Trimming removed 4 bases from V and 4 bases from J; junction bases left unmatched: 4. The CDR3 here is CASSSYRGPETQYF. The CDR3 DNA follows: TGTGCCAGCAGCTCTTACAGGGGGCCAGAGACCCAGTACTTC.

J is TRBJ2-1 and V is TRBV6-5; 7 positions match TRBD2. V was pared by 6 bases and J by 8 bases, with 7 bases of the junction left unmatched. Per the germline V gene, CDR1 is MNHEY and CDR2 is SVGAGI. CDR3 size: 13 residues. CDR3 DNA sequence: TGTGCCAGCAGCCCCCGACTAGCACATGAGCAGTTCTTC. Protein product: CASSPRLAHEQFF.

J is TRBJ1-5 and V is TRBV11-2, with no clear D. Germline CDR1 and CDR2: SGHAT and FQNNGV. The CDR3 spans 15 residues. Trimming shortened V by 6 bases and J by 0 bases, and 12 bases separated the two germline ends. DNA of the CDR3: TGTGCCAGCAGTTCAAGCACAGATAGCAATCAGCCCCAGCATTTT. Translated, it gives CASSSSTDSNQPQHF.

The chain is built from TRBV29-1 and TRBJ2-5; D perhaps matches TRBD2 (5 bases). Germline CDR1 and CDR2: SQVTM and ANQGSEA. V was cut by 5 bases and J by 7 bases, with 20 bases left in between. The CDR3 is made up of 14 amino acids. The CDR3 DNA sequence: TGCAGCGTTCCGATAAGACGGGCGGGTGGGACCCAGTACTTC. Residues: CSVPIRRAGGTQYF.

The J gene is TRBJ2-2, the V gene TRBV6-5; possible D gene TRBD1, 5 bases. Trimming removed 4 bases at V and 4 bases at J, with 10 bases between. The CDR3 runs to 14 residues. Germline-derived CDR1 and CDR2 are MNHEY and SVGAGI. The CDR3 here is CASSWTSPTGELFF. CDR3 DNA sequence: TGTGCCAGCAGTTGGACAAGCCCCACCGGGGAGCTGTTTTTT.

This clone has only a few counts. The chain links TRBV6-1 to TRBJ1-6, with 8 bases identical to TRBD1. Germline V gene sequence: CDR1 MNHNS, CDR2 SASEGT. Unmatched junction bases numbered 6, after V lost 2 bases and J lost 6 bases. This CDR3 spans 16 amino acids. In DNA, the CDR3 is TGTGCCAGCAGTGAAAAGTCAGGGGGCCCTAATTCACCCCTCCACTTT. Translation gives CASSEKSGGPNSPLHF.

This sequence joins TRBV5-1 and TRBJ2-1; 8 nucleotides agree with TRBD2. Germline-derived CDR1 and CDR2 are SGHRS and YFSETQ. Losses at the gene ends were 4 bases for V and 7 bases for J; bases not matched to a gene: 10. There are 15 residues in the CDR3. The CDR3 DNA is TGCGCCAGCAGCGGCGGCCAGACTAGCGCGAATGAGCAGTTCTTC. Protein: CASSGGQTSANEQFF. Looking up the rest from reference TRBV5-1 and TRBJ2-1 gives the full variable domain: KAGVTQTPRYLIKTRGQQVTLSCSPISGHRSVSWYQQTPGQGLQFLFEYFSETQRNKGNFPGRFSGRQFSNSRSEMNVSTLELGDSALYLCASSGGQTSANEQFFGPGTRLTVL.

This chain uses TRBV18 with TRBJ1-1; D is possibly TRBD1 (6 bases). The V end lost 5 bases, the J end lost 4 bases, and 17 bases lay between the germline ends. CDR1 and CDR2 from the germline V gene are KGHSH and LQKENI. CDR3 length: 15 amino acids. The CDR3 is CASSSAYREGTEAFF. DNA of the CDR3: TGTGCCAGCTCATCCGCTTACAGGGAGGGCACTGAAGCTTTCTTT.

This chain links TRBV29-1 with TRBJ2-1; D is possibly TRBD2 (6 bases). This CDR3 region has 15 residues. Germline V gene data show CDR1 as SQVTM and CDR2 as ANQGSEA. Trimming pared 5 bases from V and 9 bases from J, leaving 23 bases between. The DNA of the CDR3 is TGCAGCGTTCGAGGAGGGGACCGAGATATTTTTGAGCAGTTCTTC. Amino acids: CSVRGGDRDIFEQFF.

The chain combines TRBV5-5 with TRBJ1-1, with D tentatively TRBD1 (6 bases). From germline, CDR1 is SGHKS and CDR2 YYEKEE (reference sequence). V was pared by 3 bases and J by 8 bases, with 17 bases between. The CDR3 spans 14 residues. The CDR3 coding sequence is TGTGCCAGCAGCTCACGACAGGCCTTAGGGGAAGCTTTCTTT. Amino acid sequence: CASSSRQALGEAFF.

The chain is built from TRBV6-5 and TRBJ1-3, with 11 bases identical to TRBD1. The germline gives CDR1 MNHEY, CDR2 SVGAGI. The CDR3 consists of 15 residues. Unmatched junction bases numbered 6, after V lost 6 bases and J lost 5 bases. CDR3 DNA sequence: TGTGCCAGCAGCCTAGGGACAGGGGGGCGAAACACCATATATTTT. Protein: CASSLGTGGRNTIYF.